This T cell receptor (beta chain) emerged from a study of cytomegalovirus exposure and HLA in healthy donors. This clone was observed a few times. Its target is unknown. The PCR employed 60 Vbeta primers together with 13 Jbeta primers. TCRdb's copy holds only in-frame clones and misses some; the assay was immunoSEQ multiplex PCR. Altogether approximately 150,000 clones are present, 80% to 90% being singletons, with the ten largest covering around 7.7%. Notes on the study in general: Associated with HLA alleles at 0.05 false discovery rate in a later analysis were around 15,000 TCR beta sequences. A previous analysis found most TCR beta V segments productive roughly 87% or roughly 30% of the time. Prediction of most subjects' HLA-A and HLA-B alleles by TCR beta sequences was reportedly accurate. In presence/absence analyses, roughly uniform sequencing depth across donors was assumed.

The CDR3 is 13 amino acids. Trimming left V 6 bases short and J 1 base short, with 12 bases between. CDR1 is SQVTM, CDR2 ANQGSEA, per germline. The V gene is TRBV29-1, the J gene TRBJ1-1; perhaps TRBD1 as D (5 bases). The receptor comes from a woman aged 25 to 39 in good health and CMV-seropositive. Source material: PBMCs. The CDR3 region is CSVGGVGNTEAFF. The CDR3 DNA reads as TGCAGCGTGGGGGGAGTCGGGAACACTGAAGCTTTCTTT.